These T cell receptor beta chains were read from a single sample in a study of graft-versus-host responses after intestinal transplantation. Their specific antigens are unknown. Repertoires were generated with immunoSEQ multiplex PCR, while TCRdb's copy carries only in-frame clones and drops some. Found here are 80,000 to 100,000 clones, 85% to 90% of them singletons; the top ten hold roughly 0.37%. The sample consisted of unstimulated CD4+ T cells sorted from spleen or lymph node cells, taken before intestinal transplant. These receptors originate from a human donor who received an intestinal transplant. The CDR3 runs from the conserved cysteine through the conserved F or W. D genes are given only for firm matches. The listing skips clone size in some rows; elsewhere it reads once, few, many or a size class.

V gene	clone size	D gene	J gene	CDR3 protein	CDR3 DNA
TRBV9	.	.	TRBJ2-3	CASSLYSHAPPPDTQYF	TGTGCCAGCAGCCTGTACAGTCATGCCCCTCCTCCAGATACGCAGTATTTT
TRBV6-1	.	TRBD2	TRBJ2-1	CASSERGGFSGLNNEQFF	TGTGCCAGCAGTGAGCGGGGGGGCTTTTCCGGCCTAAACAATGAGCAGTTCTTC
TRBV5-1	.	.	TRBJ2-2	CASNGGAHTGELFF	TGCGCCAGCAACGGGGGAGCTCACACCGGGGAGCTGTTTTTT
TRBV28	.	.	TRBJ2-7	CASRGTRQGYEQYF	TGTGCCAGCCGAGGGACCCGGCAGGGGTACGAGCAGTACTTC
TRBV19	.	.	TRBJ2-1	CASSLREGYNEQFF	TGTGCCAGTAGCCTCCGGGAAGGCTACAATGAGCAGTTCTTC
TRBV29-1	.	.	TRBJ2-5	CRGYGWETQYF	TGCAGAGGTTACGGGTGGGAGACCCAGTACTTC
TRBV6-5	.	.	TRBJ2-3	CASSYSGSSTDTQYF	TGTGCCAGCAGTTACAGCGGGTCTAGCACAGATACGCAGTATTTT
TRBV19	few	TRBD1	TRBJ2-2	CASSSGQGAGELFF	TGTGCCAGTAGTTCGGGACAGGGGGCCGGGGAGCTGTTTTTT
TRBV29-1	.	TRBD1	TRBJ1-5	CSVATGTGDQPQHF	TGCAGCGTCGCCACCGGGACAGGGGATCAGCCCCAGCATTTT
TRBV11-2	.	.	TRBJ1-3	CASSLTRGTESGNTIYF	TGTGCCAGCAGCTTAACTCGGGGAACAGAGTCTGGAAACACCATATATTTT
TRBV5-6	.	.	TRBJ1-1	CASSLLVGAQAFF	TGTGCCAGCAGCTTGCTAGTAGGGGCACAAGCTTTCTTT
TRBV19	.	TRBD1	TRBJ2-7	CASGDRGTYEQYF	TGTGCCAGTGGGGACAGGGGAACCTACGAGCAGTACTTC
TRBV6-1	.	TRBD1	TRBJ1-6	CASSEAIGAGGSPLHF	TGTGCCAGCAGTGAAGCGATTGGGGCAGGGGGCTCACCCCTCCACTTT
TRBV5-1	once	.	TRBJ2-2	CASRASVANTGELFF	TGCGCCAGCAGGGCTAGCGTGGCGAACACCGGGGAGCTGTTTTTT
TRBV19	.	.	TRBJ2-3	CATHGGGEVADTQYF	TGTGCCACCCATGGGGGGGGCGAGGTTGCAGATACGCAGTATTTT
TRBV27	.	TRBD2	TRBJ2-7	CASSLVGVAGPHEQYF	TGTGCCAGCAGTCTGGTAGGGGTAGCGGGTCCCCACGAGCAGTACTTC
TRBV2	once	.	TRBJ2-5	CASSDAGAGRETQYF	TGTGCCAGCAGTGATGCCGGGGCAGGGAGGGAGACCCAGTACTTC
TRBV19	.	TRBD2	TRBJ2-3	CASSSSTSGRPSTDTQYF	TGTGCCAGTAGTAGCTCGACTAGCGGGAGGCCCAGCACAGATACGCAGTATTTT
TRBV28	.	.	TRBJ2-7	CASSIRTGRNLYEQYF	TGTGCCAGCAGTATAAGGACGGGGAGAAACCTTTACGAGCAGTACTTC
TRBV7-2	.	.	TRBJ1-3	CASSLGRVSGNTIYF	TGTGCCAGCAGCTTAGGCAGGGTCTCTGGAAACACCATATATTTT
TRBV5-4	.	.	TRBJ1-2	CASSLDSNYGYTF	TGTGCCAGCAGCTTGGACAGTAACTATGGCTACACCTTC
TRBV18	.	TRBD2	TRBJ2-7	CASSPLSGTSSYEQYF	TGTGCCAGCTCACCTCTTAGCGGGACTAGCTCCTACGAGCAGTACTTC
TRBV9	.	TRBD2	TRBJ2-3	CASSALAGDTDTQYF	TGTGCCAGCAGCGCCCTAGCGGGGGATACAGATACGCAGTATTTT
TRBV29-1	.	TRBD2	TRBJ2-1	CSAPRPTSEDEQFF	TGCAGCGCCCCCCGGCCGACTAGCGAGGATGAGCAGTTCTTC
TRBV19	.	.	TRBJ1-5	CASQGQGNQPQHF	TGTGCCAGCCAGGGCCAGGGCAATCAGCCCCAGCATTTT
TRBV6-1	.	TRBD2	TRBJ2-3	CASSEVGTSGRSHTQYF	TGTGCCAGCAGTGAGGTTGGGACTAGCGGGAGGTCACATACGCAGTATTTT
TRBV9	.	TRBD1	TRBJ1-6	CASSEGTGDNSPLHF	TGTGCCAGCAGCGAAGGGACAGGGGATAATTCACCCCTCCACTTT
TRBV28	.	TRBD1	TRBJ2-7	CASRPGQGTIYEQYF	TGTGCCAGCAGGCCAGGACAGGGGACAATCTACGAGCAGTACTTC
TRBV9	.	TRBD1	TRBJ2-7	CASSVGTVTYEQYF	TGTGCCAGCAGCGTGGGGACAGTGACCTACGAGCAGTACTTC